The 8 T cell receptor beta chains given below trace back to one sample, sequenced in a study of OX40 agonist ivuxolimab in advanced cancers. Data came from immunoSEQ multiplex PCR; TCRdb stores just in-frame clones and leaves some out. The table lists tens of thousands of clones, about 81% of them singletons, with approximately 1.7% in the top ten. The source was CD4+ or CD8+ T cells sorted from blood, collected in a trial of the OX40 agonist ivuxolimab. The receptors were gathered from an adult with an advanced solid tumor such as melanoma, head and neck, liver or kidney cancer.

The chain is built from TRBV6-1 and TRBJ2-3; 10 nucleotides agree with TRBD2. Trimming at V came to 6 bases and at J to 0 bases, leaving 3 bases not matched to a gene. The CDR3 has 15 residues. From germline, CDR1 is MNHNS and CDR2 SASEGT. CDR3 in DNA: TGTGCCAGCAGGGAGACTAGCGGGAGCACAGATACGCAGTATTTT. Translation gives CASRETSGSTDTQYF.

The chain combines TRBV2 with TRBJ2-5; TRBD2 might be the D (5 bases). The CDR3 contains 16 residues. The V gene's germline CDR1 is SNHLY and CDR2 FYNNEI. V lost 4 bases and J 2 bases, leaving 17 bases between the germline ends. In DNA form, the CDR3 reads TGTGCCAGCAGTGGTCTAGGACTCGGGAATCAAGAGACCCAGTACTTC. Protein product: CASSGLGLGNQETQYF. The full variable domain, in which reference TRBV2 and TRBJ2-5 provide the parts outside the CDR3, is EPEVTQTPSHQVTQMGQEVILRCVPISNHLYFYWYRQILGQKVEFLVSFYNNEISEKSEIFDDQFSVERPDGSNFTLKIRSTKLEDSAMYFCASSGLGLGNQETQYFGPGTRLLVL.

The chain couples TRBV10-1 to TRBJ1-1; 7 positions agree with TRBD1. The junction had 5 bases not matched to a gene; V was cut back by 5 bases and J by 5 bases. The CDR3 has 13 residues. Per germline, CDR1 WNHNN and CDR2 SYGVQD (reference sequence). The CDR3 reads CASSRQGNTEAFF. In nucleotides, the CDR3 is TGCGCCAGCAGTCGACAGGGTAATACTGAAGCTTTCTTT.

This clone is deemed medium-sized (0.01 to 0.1%). The chain recombines TRBV14 with TRBJ2-1, with D possibly being TRBD2 (6 bases). The germline V gene encodes CDR1 SGHDN and CDR2 FVKESK. V was shortened by 4 bases and J by 5 bases, with 15 bases between the two germline ends. The CDR3 contains 15 residues. CDR3 amino acids: CASSLSGLSNNEQFF. The CDR3 coding sequence is TGTGCCAGCAGCCTTTCCGGACTATCGAACAATGAGCAGTTCTTC. Full variable domain (outside the CDR3, taken from reference TRBV14 and TRBJ2-1): EAGVTQFPSHSVIEKGQTVTLRCDPISGHDNLYWYRRVMGKEIKFLLHFVKESKQDESGMPNNRFLAERTGGTYSTLKVQPAELEDSGVYFCASSLSGLSNNEQFFGPGTRLTVL.

The CDR3 sequence is CASLGTGSIYGYTF. In DNA, the CDR3 is TGTGCCAGTCTCGGGACAGGGTCGATCTATGGCTACACCTTC. J is TRBJ1-2 and V is TRBV28; TRBD1 agrees at 9 bases. Germline V gene sequence: CDR1 MDHEN, CDR2 SYDVKM. V gave up 9 bases and J gave up 4 bases; unmatched junction bases: 9. The CDR3 runs 14 residues.

Here the CDR3 reads CAWSLTGGGTDTQYF. The CDR3 DNA sequence: TGTGCCTGGAGTCTAACAGGGGGTGGAACAGATACGCAGTATTTT. The V gene is TRBV30, the J gene TRBJ2-3; 8 nucleotides align to TRBD1. The V gene end was trimmed by 2 bases and the J gene end by 3 bases; junction bases not matched to a gene: 7. Germline V gene sequence: CDR1 GTSNPN, CDR2 SVGIG (reference sequence). The CDR3 sequence is 15 residues long. Using reference TRBV30 and TRBJ2-3 for the parts outside the CDR3, the full variable domain is SQTIHQWPATLVQPVGSPLSLECTVEGTSNPNLYWYRQAAGRGLQLLFYSVGIGQISSEVPQNLSASRPQDRQFILSSKKLLLSDSGFYLCAWSLTGGGTDTQYFGPGTRLTVL.

The V gene is TRBV7-9, the J gene TRBJ2-5; D unclear. Per germline, CDR1 SEHNR and CDR2 FQNEAQ (reference sequence). The CDR3 is made up of 13 amino acids. V dropped 6 bases and J dropped 0 bases, with 8 bases sitting between them. The CDR3 loop is CASSFADQETQYF. CDR3 DNA: TGTGCCAGCAGTTTCGCGGACCAAGAGACCCAGTACTTC.

This clone appeared a few times. The chain uses TRBV5-1 and TRBJ2-5, with D perhaps matching TRBD1 (6 bases). CDR1 SGHRS and CDR2 YFSETQ come from the germline V gene. This CDR3 comprises 14 residues. The V and J ends lost 5 bases and 7 bases respectively, with 18 bases between them. The CDR3 nucleotides are TGCGCCAGCAGTCCCGGGACAAAGGGCGGGACCCAGTACTTC. Protein product: CASSPGTKGGTQYF.